The present T cell receptor beta chain was sequenced within a study of cytomegalovirus exposure and HLA in healthy donors. The PCR employed 60 Vbeta primers together with 13 Jbeta primers. TCRdb's table, derived via immunoSEQ multiplex PCR, lists solely in-frame clones and lacks some. The data hold approximately 110,000 clones, with 60% to 70% observed a single time. CDR3 size: 15 residues. J was trimmed by 3 bases and V by 1 base; bases with no gene match: 4. The germline CDR1 and CDR2 sequences are LGHNA and YNFKEQ. The V and J genes are TRBV4-2 and TRBJ2-7; 9 nucleotides align to TRBD1. This clonotype originated in a man aged 30-40 years in good health and CMV-seropositive. Source material: PBMCs. The chain's CDR3 is CASSQVTGQGYEQYF. CDR3 nucleotides: TGTGCCAGCAGCCAAGTAACGGGACAGGGCTACGAGCAGTACTTC.